These 13 T cell receptor beta chains came from one sample sequenced in a study of T-cell memory formation after mild COVID-19. TCRdb passed the 5' RACE reads through MiXCR, listing each CDR3 protein once. Altogether roughly 450,000 distinct CDR3 sequences are present, approximately 18% being singletons, with the ten largest covering over 9%. The specimen sequenced was PBMCs or a T cell subset sorted from them (not recorded which). The source of these receptors is an adult woman who had mild COVID-19 (a few samples of this study predate the infection). Cell type and time point are not known.

To note about this clonotype: Its ends do not fully match the called genes, so a read error is possible. The rearrangement uses TRBV5-1 and TRBJ2-2, with D perhaps matching TRBD2 (5 bases). CDR1 is SGHRS, CDR2 YFSETQ, per germline. The CDR3 spans 15 residues. DNA for the CDR3: TGCGCCAGCAGCTTAAACCCCAACGAGAACTGGGAGCTGTCTTTT. It yields the protein CASSLNPNENWELSF.

The chain is built from TRBV5-4 and TRBJ1-4; D call uncertain. This CDR3 is built from 15 residues. V lost 5 bases and J 4 bases, leaving 15 bases between the germline ends. Germline V gene data show CDR1 as SGHNT and CDR2 as YYREEE (reference sequence). CDR3 protein: CASSISRGDNEKLFF. The CDR3 DNA sequence: TGTGCCAGCAGTATAAGCCGCGGGGATAATGAAAAACTGTTTTTT.

This clonotype has just a few counts. A junction boundary mismatches the germline segment, possibly from a read error. This chain links TRBV7-7 with TRBJ2-3; perhaps TRBD2 as D (5 bases). This CDR3 is 14 amino acids long. Germline CDR1 is SSHAT and CDR2 is FNYEAQ (reference sequence). The CDR3 region has the DNA TGTGCTAGCAGCTTAGCGTTCCCGGGTTATACGCAGTATTTT. Translating gives CASSLAFPGYTQYF.

This clonotype was recorded a few times. The chain is built from TRBV7-9 and TRBJ2-2; 8 bases match TRBD1. The germline V gene has CDR1 SEHNR and CDR2 FQNEAQ (reference sequence). The CDR3 loop spans 16 amino acids. The junction had 10 bases not matched to a gene; V was cut back by 5 bases and J by 5 bases. The CDR3 nucleotides are TGTGCCAGCAGCCCCCGGACAGGGAGGAGAACCGGGGAGCTGTTTTTT. Its protein is CASSPRTGRRTGELFF.

The table lists this clonotype with a few counts. The chain links TRBV30 to TRBJ1-1; D remains ambiguous. V was cut by 2 bases and J by 4 bases, with 11 bases left in between. The CDR3 is made up of 13 amino acids. Germline V gene data show CDR1 as GTSNPN and CDR2 as SVGIG (reference sequence). In nucleotides, the CDR3 is TGTGCCTGGAGTTGGACCCTGGGCACTGAAGCTTTCTTT. As protein: CAWSWTLGTEAFF.

This sequence joins TRBV15 and TRBJ2-1, with no clear D. The V end was cut by 1 base, the J end by 5 bases, with 9 bases between. The CDR3 totals 14 residues. The germline CDR1 and CDR2 sequences are LNHNV and YYDKDF (reference sequence). CDR3 DNA: TGTGCCACCAGCAGAGTAATCGTCGACAATGAGCAGTTCTTC. Protein product: CATSRVIVDNEQFF. Looking up the rest from reference TRBV15 and TRBJ2-1 gives the full variable domain: DAMVIQNPRYQVTQFGKPVTLSCSQTLNHNVMYWYQQKSSQAPKLLFHYYDKDFNNEADTPDNFQSRRPNTSFCFLDIRSPGLGDTAMYLCATSRVIVDNEQFFGPGTRLTVL.

This clonotype has just a few counts. V is TRBV7-2 and J is TRBJ2-1, with a possible D match to TRBD2 (5 bases). Germline-derived CDR1 and CDR2 are SGHTA and FQGNSA. CDR3 size: 15 residues. V was clipped by 0 bases and J by 8 bases, with 14 bases between them. In DNA form, the CDR3 reads TGTGCCAGCAGCTTAGCCCTGGATCACGGGGATGAGCAGTTCTTC. Residues: CASSLALDHGDEQFF.

In its sample, this clonotype was seen many times. This chain joins TRBV20-1 and TRBJ1-3; unclear D gene. The CDR3 sequence is 14 residues long. Looked up from germline, CDR1 is DFQATT and CDR2 is SNEGSKA (reference sequence). Trimming pared 2 bases from V and 0 bases from J, leaving 8 bases between. The CDR3 reads CSARMGYSGNTIYF. CDR3 coding DNA: TGCAGTGCTAGAATGGGTTACTCTGGAAACACCATATATTTT.

The gene calls are TRBV2 and TRBJ2-7; D remains ambiguous. Germline CDR1 and CDR2: SNHLY and FYNNEI. The CDR3 covers 12 residues. V lost 7 bases, J lost 6 bases, and 13 bases lay in between. The DNA for the CDR3 is TGTGCCAGCAAAAAGGGCCCCAGCGAGCAGTACTTC. It specifies CASKKGPSEQYF. Drawing the rest from reference TRBV2 and TRBJ2-7, the complete variable domain is EPEVTQTPSHQVTQMGQEVILRCVPISNHLYFYWYRQILGQKVEFLVSFYNNEISEKSEIFDDQFSVERPDGSNFTLKIRSTKLEDSAMYFCASKKGPSEQYFGPGTRLTVT.

The CDR3 bases are TGTGCCAGCAGCTTAACTAGCGGGGGGACGCAAGAGACCCAGTACTTC. Amino acid sequence: CASSLTSGGTQETQYF. The V and J genes are TRBV7-3 and TRBJ2-5; TRBD2 matches 10 bases. With 0 bases clipped from V and 2 bases from J, the junction kept 3 bases outside the gene matches. Germline V gives CDR1 SGHTA, CDR2 FQGTGA. The CDR3 consists of 16 residues.

This clonotype was observed a few times. This chain joins TRBV24-1 and TRBJ2-1; unclear D gene. The germline V and J ends were trimmed by 3 bases and 8 bases, with 16 bases remaining between them. This CDR3 has 15 residues. Germline lookup yields CDR1 KGHDR and CDR2 SFDVKD. For the CDR3, the DNA is TGTGCCACCAGTGATCCCGGAATGGCCCCATATGAGCAGTTCTTC. Residues: CATSDPGMAPYEQFF.

In its sample, this clonotype was seen a few times. This chain links TRBV7-2 with TRBJ2-7; tentative D call: TRBD1 (6 bases). CDR3 size: 13 residues. V was shortened by 5 bases and J by 5 bases, with 13 bases between the two germline ends. CDR1 is SGHTA and CDR2 is FQGNSA in the germline V gene. CDR3 loop: CASSPQGSNEQYF. The CDR3 region has the DNA TGTGCCAGCAGCCCACAGGGAAGCAACGAGCAGTACTTC.

This chain uses TRBV20-1 with TRBJ1-4, with 7 bases aligning to TRBD1. The CDR3 runs to 14 residues. V lost 2 bases, J lost 10 bases, and 10 bases stayed unmatched. Germline-derived CDR1 and CDR2 are DFQATT and SNEGSKA (reference sequence). CDR3 sequence (DNA): TGCAGTGCTAGATCCTCGACAGGGAGGGTAAAACTGTTTTTT. As protein: CSARSSTGRVKLFF.